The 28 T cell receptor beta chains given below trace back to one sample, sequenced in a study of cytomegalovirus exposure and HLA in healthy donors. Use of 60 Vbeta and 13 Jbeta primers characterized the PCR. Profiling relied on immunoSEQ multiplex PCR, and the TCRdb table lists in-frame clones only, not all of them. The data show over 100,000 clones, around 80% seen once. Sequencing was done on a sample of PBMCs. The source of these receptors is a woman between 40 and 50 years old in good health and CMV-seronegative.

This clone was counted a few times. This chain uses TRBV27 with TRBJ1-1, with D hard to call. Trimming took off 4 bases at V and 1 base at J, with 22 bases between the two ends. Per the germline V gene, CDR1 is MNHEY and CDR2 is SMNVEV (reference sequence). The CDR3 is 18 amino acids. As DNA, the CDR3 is TGTGCCAGCAGTTCTACCCTATATAGGCGGAAACGGAACACTGAAGCTTTCTTT. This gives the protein CASSSTLYRRKRNTEAFF.

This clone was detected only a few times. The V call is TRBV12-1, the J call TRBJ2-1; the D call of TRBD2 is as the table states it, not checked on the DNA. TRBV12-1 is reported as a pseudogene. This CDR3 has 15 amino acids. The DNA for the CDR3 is TGTGCCAGCAGCTTCTTAGCGGGACCGAACAATGAGCAGTTCTTC. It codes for CASSFLAGPNNEQFF.

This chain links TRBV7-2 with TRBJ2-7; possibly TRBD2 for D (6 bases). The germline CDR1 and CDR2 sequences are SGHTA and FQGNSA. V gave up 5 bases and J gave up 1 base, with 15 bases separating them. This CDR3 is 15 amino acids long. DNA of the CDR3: TGTGCCAGCAGCCGGGATAGCGGATCTTCCTACGAGCAGTACTTC. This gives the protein CASSRDSGSSYEQYF.

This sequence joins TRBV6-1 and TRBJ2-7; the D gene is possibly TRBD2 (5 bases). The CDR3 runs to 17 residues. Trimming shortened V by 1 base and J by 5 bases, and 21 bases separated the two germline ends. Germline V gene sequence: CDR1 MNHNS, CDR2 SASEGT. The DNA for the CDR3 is TGTGCCAGCAGTGAAGGGGGAAGTGGGTTAGCGCGCGACGAGCAGTACTTC. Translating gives CASSEGGSGLARDEQYF.

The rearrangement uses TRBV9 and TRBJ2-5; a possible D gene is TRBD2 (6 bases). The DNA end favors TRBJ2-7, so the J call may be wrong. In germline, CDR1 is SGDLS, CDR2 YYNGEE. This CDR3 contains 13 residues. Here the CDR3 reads CASSDGSSYEQYF. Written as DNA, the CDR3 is TGTGCCAGCAGTGACGGGAGTTCCTACGAGCAGTACTTC.

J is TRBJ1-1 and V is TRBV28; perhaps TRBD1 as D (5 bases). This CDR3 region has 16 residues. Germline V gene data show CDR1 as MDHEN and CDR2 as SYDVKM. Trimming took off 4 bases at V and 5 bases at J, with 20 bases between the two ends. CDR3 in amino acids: CASSSPRGIFRTEAFF. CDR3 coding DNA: TGTGCCAGCAGTTCCCCCCGGGGGATTTTTCGGACTGAAGCTTTCTTT.

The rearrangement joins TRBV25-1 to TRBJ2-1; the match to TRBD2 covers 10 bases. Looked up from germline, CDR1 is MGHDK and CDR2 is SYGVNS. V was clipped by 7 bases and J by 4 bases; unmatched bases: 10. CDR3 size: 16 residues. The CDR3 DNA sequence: TGTGCCAGCAAACTAGCGGGACCCATTGTTTACAATGAGCAGTTCTTC. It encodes CASKLAGPIVYNEQFF.

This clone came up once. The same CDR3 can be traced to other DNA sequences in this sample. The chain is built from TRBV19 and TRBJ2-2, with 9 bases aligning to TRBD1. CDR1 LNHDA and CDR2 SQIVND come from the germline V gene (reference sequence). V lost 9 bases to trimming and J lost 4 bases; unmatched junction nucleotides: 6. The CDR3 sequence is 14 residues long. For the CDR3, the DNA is TGTGCCAGCCTTGACAGGGGGAGCACCGGGGAGCTGTTTTTT. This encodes CASLDRGSTGELFF.

The CDR3 loop reads CASSRDRANTEAFF. CDR3 sequence (DNA): TGTGCCAGCTCACGGGACAGGGCGAACACTGAAGCTTTCTTT. This sequence joins TRBV18 and TRBJ1-1; the match to TRBD1 covers 9 bases. Germline loops: CDR1 KGHSH, CDR2 LQKENI. Trimming took 4 bases from V and 1 from J; bases not matched to a gene: 1. This CDR3 is 14 amino acids long.

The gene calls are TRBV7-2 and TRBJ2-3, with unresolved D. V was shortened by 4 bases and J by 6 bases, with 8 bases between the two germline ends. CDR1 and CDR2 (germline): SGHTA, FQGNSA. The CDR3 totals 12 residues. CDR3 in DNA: TGTGCCAGCAGCTCCCCCAGTGATACGCAGTATTTT. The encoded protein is CASSSPSDTQYF.

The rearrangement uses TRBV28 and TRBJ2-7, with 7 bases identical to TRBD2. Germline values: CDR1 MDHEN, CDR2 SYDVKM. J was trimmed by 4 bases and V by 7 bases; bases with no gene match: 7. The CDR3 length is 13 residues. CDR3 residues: CASMAGEMYEQYF. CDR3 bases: TGTGCCAGCATGGCGGGAGAAATGTACGAGCAGTACTTC.

The CDR3, as DNA: TGTGCCAGCAGGCCGGGACTAGGAGTCGCCGGGGAGCTGTTTTTT. It encodes CASRPGLGVAGELFF. This chain connects TRBV7-8 to TRBJ2-2, with 8 bases that match TRBD2. The trim removed 6 bases at V and 6 bases at J, leaving 9 bases unmatched. The CDR3 sequence is 15 residues long. Germline assignment: CDR1 SGHVS and CDR2 FQNEAQ.

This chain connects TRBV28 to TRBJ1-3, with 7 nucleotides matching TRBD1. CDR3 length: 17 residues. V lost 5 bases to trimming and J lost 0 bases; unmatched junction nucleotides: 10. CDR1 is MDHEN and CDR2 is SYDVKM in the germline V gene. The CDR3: CASSISGTANSGNTIYF. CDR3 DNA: TGTGCCAGCAGTATCTCCGGGACAGCGAACTCTGGAAACACCATATATTTT.

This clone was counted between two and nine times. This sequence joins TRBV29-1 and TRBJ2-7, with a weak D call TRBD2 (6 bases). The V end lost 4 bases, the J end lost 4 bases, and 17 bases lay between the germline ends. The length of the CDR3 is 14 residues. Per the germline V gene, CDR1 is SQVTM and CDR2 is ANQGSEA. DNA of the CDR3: TGCAGCGTTGGCCCCGGTCAGGGAGGATACGAGCAGTACTTC. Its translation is CSVGPGQGGYEQYF.

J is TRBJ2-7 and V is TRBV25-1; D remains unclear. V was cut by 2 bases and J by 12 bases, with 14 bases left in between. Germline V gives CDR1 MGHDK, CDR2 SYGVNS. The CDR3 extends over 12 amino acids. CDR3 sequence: CASSEGSLRLYF. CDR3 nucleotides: TGTGCCAGCAGTGAAGGCAGCCTCAGGCTGTACTTC.

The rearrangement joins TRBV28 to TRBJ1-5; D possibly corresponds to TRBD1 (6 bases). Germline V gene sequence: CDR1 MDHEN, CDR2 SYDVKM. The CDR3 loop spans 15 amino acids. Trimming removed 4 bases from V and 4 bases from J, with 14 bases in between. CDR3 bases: TGTGCCAGCAGTTCCTGGACAGAGATTAATCAGCCCCAGCATTTT. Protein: CASSSWTEINQPQHF.

The CDR3 nucleotides are TGTGCCAGCAGTCCCCCTCCCGGGACAGGGAGTTGCGAGCAGTACTTC. Protein product: CASSPPPGTGSCEQYF. The chain employs TRBV28 and TRBJ2-7, with TRBD1 matching over 9 bases. This CDR3 region has 16 residues. Germline V gene lookup returns CDR1 MDHEN and CDR2 SYDVKM. Losses at the gene ends were 5 bases for V and 6 bases for J; bases not matched to a gene: 14.

Here the CDR3 DNA reads TGTGCCAGCAGTGAGCAGGGCTACAATGAGCAGTTCTTC. Amino acid sequence: CASSEQGYNEQFF. This chain uses TRBV25-1 with TRBJ2-1; weak D call: TRBD1 (5 bases). Germline-derived CDR1 and CDR2 are MGHDK and SYGVNS. V dropped 3 bases and J dropped 3 bases, with 6 bases sitting between them. This CDR3 has 13 residues.

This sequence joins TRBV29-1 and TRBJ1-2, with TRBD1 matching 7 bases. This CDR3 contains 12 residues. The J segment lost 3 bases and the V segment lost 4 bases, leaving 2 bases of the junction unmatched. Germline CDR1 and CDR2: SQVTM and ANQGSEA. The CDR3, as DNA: TGCAGCGTTGTGGGGACAGACTATGGCTACACCTTC. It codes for CSVVGTDYGYTF.

CDR3 amino acids: CASSPTGLANVLTF. Here the CDR3 DNA reads TGTGCCAGCAGCCCTACGGGACTGGCCAACGTCCTGACTTTC. The chain employs TRBV7-2 and TRBJ2-6, with TRBD2 as a possible D gene (6 bases). Germline V gene lookup returns CDR1 SGHTA and CDR2 FQGNSA. Trimming stripped 5 bases from V and 6 bases from J, with 11 bases between. The CDR3 sequence is 14 residues long.

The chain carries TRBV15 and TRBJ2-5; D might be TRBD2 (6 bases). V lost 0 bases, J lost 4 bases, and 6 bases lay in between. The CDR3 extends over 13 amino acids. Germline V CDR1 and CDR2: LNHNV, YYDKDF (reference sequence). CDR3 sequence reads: CATSRDSGETQYF. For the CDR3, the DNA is TGTGCCACCAGCAGAGATAGCGGAGAGACCCAGTACTTC.

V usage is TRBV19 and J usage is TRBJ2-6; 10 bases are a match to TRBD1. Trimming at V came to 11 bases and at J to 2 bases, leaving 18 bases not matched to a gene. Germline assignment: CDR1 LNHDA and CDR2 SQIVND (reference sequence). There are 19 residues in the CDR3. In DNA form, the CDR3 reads TGTGCCTCCTCTCCTCCCGGGACAGGGGTATGGGCTGGGGCCAACGTCCTGACTTTC. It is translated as CASSPPGTGVWAGANVLTF.

The CDR3 sequence is CASSLGPADTQYF. CDR3 coding DNA: TGTGCCAGCAGCTTAGGTCCGGCAGATACGCAGTATTTT. This sequence joins TRBV7-2 and TRBJ2-3, with D unclear. V dropped 1 base and J dropped 4 bases, with 6 bases sitting between them. CDR1 is SGHTA and CDR2 is FQGNSA in the germline V gene. CDR3 size: 13 residues.

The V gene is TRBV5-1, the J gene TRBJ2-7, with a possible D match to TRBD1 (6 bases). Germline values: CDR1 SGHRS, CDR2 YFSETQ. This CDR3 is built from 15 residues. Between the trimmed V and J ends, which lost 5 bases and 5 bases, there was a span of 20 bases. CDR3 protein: CASSDWDTASHEQYF. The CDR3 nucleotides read TGCGCCAGCAGTGACTGGGACACAGCTTCACACGAGCAGTACTTC. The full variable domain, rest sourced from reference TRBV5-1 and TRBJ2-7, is KAGVTQTPRYLIKTRGQQVTLSCSPISGHRSVSWYQQTPGQGLQFLFEYFSETQRNKGNFPGRFSGRQFSNSRSEMNVSTLELGDSALYLCASSDWDTASHEQYFGPGTRLTVT.

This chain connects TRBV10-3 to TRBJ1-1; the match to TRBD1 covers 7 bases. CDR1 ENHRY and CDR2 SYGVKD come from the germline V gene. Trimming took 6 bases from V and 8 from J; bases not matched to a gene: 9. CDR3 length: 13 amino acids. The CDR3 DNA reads TGTGCCATCAGGGGAGACAGGGCCAGAGAAGCTTTCTTT. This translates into CAIRGDRAREAFF.

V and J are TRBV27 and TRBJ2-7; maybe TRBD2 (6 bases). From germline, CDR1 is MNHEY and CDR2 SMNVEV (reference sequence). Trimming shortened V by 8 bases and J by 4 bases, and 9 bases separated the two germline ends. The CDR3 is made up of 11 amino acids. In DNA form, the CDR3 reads TGTGCCAGCTCGCGGGGTTACGAGCAGTACTTC. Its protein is CASSRGYEQYF.

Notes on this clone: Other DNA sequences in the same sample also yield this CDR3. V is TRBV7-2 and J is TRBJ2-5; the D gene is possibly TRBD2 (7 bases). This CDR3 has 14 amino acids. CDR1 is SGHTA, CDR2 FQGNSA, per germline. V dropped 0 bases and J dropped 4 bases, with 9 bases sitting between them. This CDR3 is CASSLAGGGETQYF. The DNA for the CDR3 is TGTGCCAGCAGCTTAGCGGGAGGGGGAGAGACCCAGTACTTC.

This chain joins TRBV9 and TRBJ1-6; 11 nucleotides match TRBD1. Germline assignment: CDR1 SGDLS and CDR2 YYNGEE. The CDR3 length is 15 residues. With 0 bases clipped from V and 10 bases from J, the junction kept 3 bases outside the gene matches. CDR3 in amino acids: CASSVGGTGGSPLHF. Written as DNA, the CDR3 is TGTGCCAGCAGCGTAGGAGGGACAGGGGGATCACCCCTCCACTTT.